This T cell receptor (beta chain) was sequenced for a study of T cell clonotyping in hematopoietic cell transplantation. Study-wide results and limits: Recipient TCR diversity dropped after transplant; expanded clonotypes rose from day 30 to 180. Without cell sorting, CD4 versus CD8 contributions remain unresolved. At the given depth, recipient repertoires were over 97% de novo clonotypes.

CDR1 and CDR2 from the germline V gene are SGHDT and YYEEEE. With 2 bases removed from V and 0 bases from J, the gap between germline ends came to 9 bases. CDR3 length: 14 residues. Clones were sequenced by immunoSEQ multiplex PCR, and TCRdb holds only the in-frame ones, with some missing. The table includes 9,200 or so clones, nearly 98% detected once. About this clone itself: Its antigen remains unknown.

This specimen consisted of peripheral blood mononuclear cells, obtained 100 days after allogeneic stem cell transplant. The chain has TRBV5-6 and TRBJ2-7; weak D call: TRBD1 (5 bases). The receptor was derived from a male patient between 60 and 69 years old who had an allogeneic stem cell transplant from a related donor, so the T cells may come from the graft donor. Some clones in this sample may be carry-over from other donors' samples. The CDR3 sequence is CASSFTGFSYEQYF. CDR3 DNA sequence: TGTGCCAGCAGCTTTACAGGTTTCTCCTACGAGCAGTACTTC.